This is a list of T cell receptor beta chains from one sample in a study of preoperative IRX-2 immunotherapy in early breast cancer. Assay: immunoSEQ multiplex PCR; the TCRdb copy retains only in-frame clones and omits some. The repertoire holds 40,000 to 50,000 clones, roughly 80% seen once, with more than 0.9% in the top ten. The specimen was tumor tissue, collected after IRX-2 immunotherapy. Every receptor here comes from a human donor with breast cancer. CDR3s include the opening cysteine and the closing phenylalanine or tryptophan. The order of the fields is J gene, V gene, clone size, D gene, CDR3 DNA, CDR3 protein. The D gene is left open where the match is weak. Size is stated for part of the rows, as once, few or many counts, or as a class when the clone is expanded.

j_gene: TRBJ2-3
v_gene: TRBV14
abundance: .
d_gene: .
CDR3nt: TGTGCCAGCAGCCAAGAGAGATTTTGGGGCACAGATACGCAGTATTTT
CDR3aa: CASSQERFWGTDTQYF

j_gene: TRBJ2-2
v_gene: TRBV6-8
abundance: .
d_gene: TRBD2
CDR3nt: TGTGCCAGCAGTTATAGCGGGAGCCCCCTGAACACCGGGGAGCTGTTTTTT
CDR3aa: CASSYSGSPLNTGELFF

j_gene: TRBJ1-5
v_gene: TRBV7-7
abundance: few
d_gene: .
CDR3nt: TGTGCCAGCAGCACCCTTGGACAGCAACGCAATCAGCCCCAGCATTTT
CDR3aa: CASSTLGQQRNQPQHF

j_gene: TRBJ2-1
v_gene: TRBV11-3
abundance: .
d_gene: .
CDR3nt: TGTGCCAGCAGCTTGTACGGGGTGGGTTGGAATGAGCAGTTCTTC
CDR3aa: CASSLYGVGWNEQFF

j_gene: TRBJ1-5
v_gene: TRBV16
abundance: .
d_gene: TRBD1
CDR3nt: TGTGCCAGCAGCCTTACAGGGGATAGCAATCAGCCCCAGCATTTT
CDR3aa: CASSLTGDSNQPQHF

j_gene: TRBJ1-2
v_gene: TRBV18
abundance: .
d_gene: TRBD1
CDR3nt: TGTGCCAGCTCACCCCTACAGGGGGAAGGCTATGGCTACACCTTC
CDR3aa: CASSPLQGEGYGYTF

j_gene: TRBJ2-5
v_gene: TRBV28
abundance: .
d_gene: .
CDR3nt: TGTGCCAGCAGCCCCACCCCCGGTGGCCAAGAGACCCAGTACTTC
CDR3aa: CASSPTPGGQETQYF

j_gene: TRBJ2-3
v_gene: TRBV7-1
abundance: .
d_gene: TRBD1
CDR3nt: TGTGCCAGCAGCCGACAGGGGGTAACAGATACGCAGTATTTT
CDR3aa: CASSRQGVTDTQYF

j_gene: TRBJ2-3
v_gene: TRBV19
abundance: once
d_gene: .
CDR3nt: TGTGCCAGTAGTATTGACCCCCCCGGGCCCCTTCACCCAGATACGCAGTATTTT
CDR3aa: CASSIDPPGPLHPDTQYF

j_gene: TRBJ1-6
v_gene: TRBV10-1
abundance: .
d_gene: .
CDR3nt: TGCGCCAGCAGTGATCCCTCAACCGGGCAAGTCCACTTT
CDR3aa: CASSDPSTGQVHF

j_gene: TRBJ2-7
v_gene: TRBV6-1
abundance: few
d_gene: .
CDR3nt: TGTGCCAGCAGTGAAGCGTTGAGAGAGGAGCAGTACTTC
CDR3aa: CASSEALREEQYF

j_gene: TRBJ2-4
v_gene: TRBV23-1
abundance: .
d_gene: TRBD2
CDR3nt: TGCGCCAGCAGCCAGATAGAAAGGGCTAGCGGGGGCGGGGCCAAAAACATTCAGTACTTC
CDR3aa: CASSQIERASGGGAKNIQYF

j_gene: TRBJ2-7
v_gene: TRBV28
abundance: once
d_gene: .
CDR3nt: TGTGCCAGCAGTTTTCTAGGGCTCAACGAGCAGTACTTC
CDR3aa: CASSFLGLNEQYF